This entry describes one T cell receptor (beta chain). This clone has a handful of counts. Its antigen remains unidentified. No base quality values were provided; no much bigger clone lies one nucleotide off. TCRbeta CDR3 regions were amplified from genomic DNA using the immunoSEQ Assay, a bias-controlled multiplex PCR. Per the source publication's procedure: The number of nucleated cells in each sample was estimated from the amplification of reference gene primers within the assay. To quantify the absolute abundance of each unique TCRbeta CDR3 rearrangement, sequence reads were collapsed and filtered. For each sample, productive Simpson clonality was calculated by taking the square root of Simpson's diversity index across productive rearrangements. The source is immuneACCESS, and TCRdb retained only in-frame sequences with V and J called. Part of the clones is not carried over; for the studies checked, unresolved V genes explain less than half of this, and the remainder is unexplained. The D gene and trimming were derived from the DNA, and the V and J assignments and clone size from that table. Here the sample has approximately 70,000 clones; 82% occur a single time. The ten most abundant clones make up roughly 13% of the sample.

V is cut by 0 bases and J by 10 bases, and the space between the germline ends is 10 bases. From the cysteine up to the phenylalanine, the CDR3 has a length of 13 residues. Only CDR3 DNA is held: 39 bases, read in frame from base 1. The germline V gene provides CDR1 MNHNS and CDR2 SASEGT. This sample is part of a study of blood T cell repertoires in COVID-19 (dated by TCRdb to 2020 to 2022). About the study as a whole: Samples from collaborators originated in the United States, Italy and Spain and spanned both the acute and convalescent phases of COVID-19. The material from the prospective study consisted of cDNA or gDNA derived from T cells, B-cell-depleted T cells, or PBMCs. Deeply sampled blood TCRbeta repertoires from subjects exposed to, actively infected with, or recovered from COVID-19 were included in the dataset. The repertoires were released in a freely available public database intended as a resource for research on the immune response to SARS-CoV-2. Samples came from the ongoing ImmuneRACE study (first 160 participants) plus 1,254 subjects from 6 global collaborators. Nearly every sample came with metadata listing a de-identified subject ID, COVID-19 status, age in years and sex. HLA class I and class II types, where available, came from metadata supplied by the sample provider rather than from assay-based typing. Results and caveats for the whole study, not just this receptor: The quantity of clinical and demographic metadata differed by source and by participant and was supplied without curation.

Each collaborating institution followed its own protocols to collect whole blood in K2EDTA tubes. For TCRbeta analysis, collaborators shipped samples as frozen whole blood, isolated PBMCs, or DNA extracted from either of those sample types. The rearrangement combines TRBV6-1 with TRBJ2-1, with no confident D gene call. This TCR was sampled from an elderly woman with acute or convalescent COVID-19. Sequenced sample: peripheral blood. The CDR3 reads as follows: CASSEATQVEQFF. Here is the DNA: TGTGCCAGCAGTGAAGCAACTCAAGTAGAGCAGTTCTTC.